The 2 T cell receptor beta chains below all came from one sample that was sequenced in a study of blood T cell repertoires in COVID-19. Assay used: immunoSEQ multiplex PCR; TCRdb lists only in-frame clones, some missing. The sample lists about 270,000 clones, about 89% occurring once. Material: peripheral blood. The receptors here all came from a man between 40 and 49 years old with active or convalescent COVID-19.

The V and J genes are TRBV5-1 and TRBJ1-2; no definite D call. The V end was cut by 2 bases, the J end by 6 bases, with 11 bases between. Germline lookup yields CDR1 SGHRS and CDR2 YFSETQ. This CDR3 spans 13 amino acids. Here the CDR3 reads CASSFNSLDGYTF. DNA of the CDR3: TGCGCCAGCAGCTTCAACAGCTTGGATGGCTACACCTTC.

The chain couples TRBV5-5 to TRBJ2-4, with D perhaps matching TRBD2 (5 bases). Germline V gene sequence: CDR1 SGHKS, CDR2 YYEKEE (reference sequence). This CDR3 is 17 amino acids long. Trimming stripped 3 bases from V and 0 bases from J, with 16 bases between. The CDR3 DNA sequence: TGTGCCAGCAGCTCTCCTCGGACGGACTTAGCCAAAAACATTCAGTACTTC. Its protein product is CASSSPRTDLAKNIQYF.